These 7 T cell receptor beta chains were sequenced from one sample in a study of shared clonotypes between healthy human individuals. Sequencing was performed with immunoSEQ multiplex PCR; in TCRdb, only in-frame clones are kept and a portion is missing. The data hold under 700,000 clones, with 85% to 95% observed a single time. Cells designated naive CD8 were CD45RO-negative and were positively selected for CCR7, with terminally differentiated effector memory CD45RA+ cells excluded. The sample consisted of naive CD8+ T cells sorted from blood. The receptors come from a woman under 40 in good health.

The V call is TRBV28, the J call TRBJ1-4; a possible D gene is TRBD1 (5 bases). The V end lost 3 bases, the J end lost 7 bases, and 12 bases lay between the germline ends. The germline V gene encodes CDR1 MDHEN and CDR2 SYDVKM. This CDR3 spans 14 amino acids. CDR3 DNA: TGTGCCAGCAGTTTGAGAGGGGCGGGTGAAAAACTGTTTTTT. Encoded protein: CASSLRGAGEKLFF.

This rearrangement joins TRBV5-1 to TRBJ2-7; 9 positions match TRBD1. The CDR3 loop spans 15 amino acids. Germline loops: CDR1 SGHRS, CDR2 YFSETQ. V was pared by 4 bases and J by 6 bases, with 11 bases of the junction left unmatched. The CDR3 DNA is TGCGCCAGCAGCCTCGGTCCGGGACAGGGCATCGAGCAGTACTTC. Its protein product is CASSLGPGQGIEQYF. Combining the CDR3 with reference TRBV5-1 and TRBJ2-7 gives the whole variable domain KAGVTQTPRYLIKTRGQQVTLSCSPISGHRSVSWYQQTPGQGLQFLFEYFSETQRNKGNFPGRFSGRQFSNSRSEMNVSTLELGDSALYLCASSLGPGQGIEQYFGPGTRLTVT.

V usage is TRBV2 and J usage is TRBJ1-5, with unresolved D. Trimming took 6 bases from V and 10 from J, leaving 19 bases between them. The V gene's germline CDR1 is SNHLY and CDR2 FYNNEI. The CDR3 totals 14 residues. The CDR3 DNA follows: TGTGCCAGCAGCGACGTAAACAGCCTCTATCCCCAGCATTTT. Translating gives CASSDVNSLYPQHF.

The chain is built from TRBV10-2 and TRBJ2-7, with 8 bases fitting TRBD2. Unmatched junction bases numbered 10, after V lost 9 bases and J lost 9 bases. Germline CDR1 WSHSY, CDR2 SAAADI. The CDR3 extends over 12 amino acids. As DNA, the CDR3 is TGCGCCAGTAGTAGCGGGAAGGGTGGGCAGTACTTC. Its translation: CASSSGKGGQYF.

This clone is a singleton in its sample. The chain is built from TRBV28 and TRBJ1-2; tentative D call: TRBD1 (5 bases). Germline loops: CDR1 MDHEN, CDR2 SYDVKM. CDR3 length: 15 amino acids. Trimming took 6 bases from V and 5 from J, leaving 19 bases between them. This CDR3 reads CASSPVEWGGYGYTF. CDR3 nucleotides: TGTGCCAGCAGCCCGGTGGAGTGGGGCGGGTATGGCTACACCTTC.

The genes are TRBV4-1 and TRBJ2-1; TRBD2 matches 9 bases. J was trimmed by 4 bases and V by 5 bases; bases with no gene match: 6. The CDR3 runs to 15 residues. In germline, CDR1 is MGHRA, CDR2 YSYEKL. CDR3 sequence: CASSIGLALYNEQFF. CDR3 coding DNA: TGCGCCAGCAGCATTGGACTAGCGCTTTACAATGAGCAGTTCTTC.

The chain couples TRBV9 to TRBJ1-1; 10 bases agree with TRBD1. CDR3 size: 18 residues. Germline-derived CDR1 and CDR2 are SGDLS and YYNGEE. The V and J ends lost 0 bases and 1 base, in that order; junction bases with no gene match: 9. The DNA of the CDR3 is TGTGCCAGCAGCGTAGGGGATCGGGACAGGGGTTGGAACACTGAAGCTTTCTTT. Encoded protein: CASSVGDRDRGWNTEAFF. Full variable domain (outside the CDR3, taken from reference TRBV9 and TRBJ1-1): DSGVTQTPKHLITATGQRVTLRCSPRSGDLSVYWYQQSLDQGLQFLIQYYNGEERAKGNILERFSAQQFPDLHSELNLSSLELGDSALYFCASSVGDRDRGWNTEAFFGQGTRLTVV.